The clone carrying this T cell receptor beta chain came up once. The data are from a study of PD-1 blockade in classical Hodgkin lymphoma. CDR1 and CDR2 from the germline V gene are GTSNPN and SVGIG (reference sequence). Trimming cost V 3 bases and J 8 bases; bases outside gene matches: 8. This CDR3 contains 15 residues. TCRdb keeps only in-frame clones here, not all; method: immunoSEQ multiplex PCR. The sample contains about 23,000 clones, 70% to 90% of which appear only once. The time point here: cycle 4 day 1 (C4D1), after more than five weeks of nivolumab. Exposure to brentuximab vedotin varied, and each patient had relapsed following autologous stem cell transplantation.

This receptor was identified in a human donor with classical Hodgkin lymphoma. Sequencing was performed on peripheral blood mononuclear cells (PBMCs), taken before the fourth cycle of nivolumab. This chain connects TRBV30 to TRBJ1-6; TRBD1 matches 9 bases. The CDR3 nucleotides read TGTGCCTGGAGCGGTCGGGGGACAGGGTATTCACCCCTCCACTTT. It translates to CAWSGRGTGYSPLHF.